Below, 5 T cell receptor beta chains from the same sample are listed, as sequenced in a study of T cells in women clearing cervical HPV infection. Assay used: immunoSEQ multiplex PCR; TCRdb lists only in-frame clones, some missing. The specimen's table records 30,000 to 40,000 clones. The sample was blood buffy coat. The receptor set was obtained from a woman between 18 and 69 years old with a cervical HPV16 infection that either progressed to CIN3+ or cleared (not recorded which).

About this clone: The CDR3 is cut off 3 residues early in the read; its end comes from the germline J gene. The chain has TRBV10-1 and TRBJ2-2, with unresolved D. V was shortened by 4 bases and J by 1 base, with 7 bases between the two germline ends. Per germline, CDR1 WNHNN and CDR2 SYGVQD (reference sequence). This CDR3 contains 14 residues. The sequenced CDR3 bases are TGCGCCAGCAGTGGTTCTTGGAACACCGGGGAG. Translating it yields CASSGSWNTGE. The CDR3 in its entirety is CASSGSWNTGELFF.

With regard to this clone: The read ends 3 residues shy of where the CDR3 ends; the end is completed using the germline J gene. This chain connects TRBV19 to TRBJ1-5; TRBD1 aligns across 7 bases. Per germline, CDR1 LNHDA and CDR2 SQIVND (reference sequence). V shed 5 bases, J shed 4 bases, and the junction held 8 bases outside the gene matches. This CDR3 spans 15 amino acids. The CDR3 region is CASSGYGTENQPQHF. The DNA read from the CDR3 is TGTGCCAGTAGTGGTTATGGGACAGAAAATCAGCCC.

Concerning this clone: The CDR3 extends 3 residues past the end of the read, so its final part is completed from the germline J gene. The chain recombines TRBV7-2 with TRBJ1-4, with D uncertain. The CDR3 sequence is 15 residues long. V lost 2 bases, J lost 0 bases, and 7 bases lay in between. From germline, CDR1 is SGHTA and CDR2 FQGNSA. The DNA read from the CDR3 is TGTGCCAGCAGCTTACAAGCCGCAACTAATGAAAAA. Protein product: CASSLQAATNEK. The full CDR3 protein is CASSLQAATNEKLFF.

A remark on this clone: The read halts 3 residues ahead of the CDR3 end, with the missing end drawn from the germline J gene. This sequence joins TRBV30 and TRBJ1-5, with a possible D match to TRBD1 (5 bases). CDR3 length: 15 amino acids. Germline lookup yields CDR1 GTSNPN and CDR2 SVGIG (reference sequence). The germline V and J ends were trimmed by 0 bases and 2 bases, with 11 bases remaining between them. The sequenced part of the CDR3 DNA is TGTGCCTGGAGTGTTGACGGGGGGGGCAATCAGCCC. This codes for CAWSVDGGGNQP. The entire CDR3 protein reads CAWSVDGGGNQPQHF.

For this clone: Read coverage stops 3 residues before the CDR3 terminus; the germline J gene supplies the remainder. The chain carries TRBV2 and TRBJ2-7; possible D gene TRBD2, 5 bases. The CDR3 totals 14 residues. Germline values: CDR1 SNHLY, CDR2 FYNNEI. V lost 6 bases and J 1 base, leaving 13 bases between the germline ends. Incomplete CDR3 DNA: TGTGCCAGCAGAGTCTTGCCGGGGTCCTACGAG. Translation gives CASRVLPGSYE. The complete CDR3 protein is CASRVLPGSYEQYF.